These 27 T cell receptor beta chains came from one sample sequenced in a study of regulatory T cells in long-lasting Graves disease (dated by TCRdb to the early 2020s). The time point label on this specimen signifies: newly diagnosed GD, antithyroid drugs for less than 3 months. RNA was extracted from PBMCs in TRIzol for both TCR sequencing and RNA sequencing. The library was prepared using multiplex PCR. Sequencer: Illumina HiSeq 4000. TCR beta libraries were built with iRepertoire HTBI primers and Arm-PCR amplification of CDR3 regions. TCRdb cleaned the public reads at Q25 with fastp, built clones with MiXCR and kept in-frame beta chains. Merged by CDR3 protein, the rows form single entries marked with the most common genes and DNA. The sample contains 450,000 to 600,000 distinct CDR3 sequences, around an eighth of them found a single time. Roughly 10% of the sample is in the top ten clones. These same data were also listed under a study on T cells in Graves' hyperthyroidism and ophthalmopathy.

The source material was peripheral blood mononuclear cells (PBMCs), sampled at new diagnosis, from a patient treated with antithyroid drugs. Receptors were obtained from a man aged 25 to 40 with Graves disease. Donor details come from another sample of the same person, matched by shared clones.

The V and J genes are TRBV30 and TRBJ1-3; weak D call: TRBD1 (5 bases). In germline, CDR1 is GTSNPN, CDR2 SVGIG (reference sequence). This CDR3 contains 17 residues. V dropped 2 bases and J dropped 1 base, with 18 bases sitting between them. CDR3: CAWSYPPGTASGNTIYF. CDR3 nucleotides: TGTGCCTGGAGTTACCCGCCCGGGACCGCTTCTGGAAACACCATATATTTT.

The chain employs TRBV18 and TRBJ2-1, with a possible D match to TRBD2 (5 bases). The CDR3 is made up of 15 amino acids. With 0 bases removed from V and 5 bases from J, the gap between germline ends came to 11 bases. The germline V gene encodes CDR1 KGHSH and CDR2 LQKENI. The CDR3 spells CASSPPATGNNEQFF. CDR3 in DNA: TGTGCCAGCTCACCACCAGCGACGGGAAACAATGAGCAGTTCTTC.

This clonotype has at least ten counts. J is TRBJ2-7 and V is TRBV18, with D maybe TRBD2 (6 bases). CDR1 is KGHSH, CDR2 LQKENI, per germline. V gave up 3 bases and J gave up 3 bases, with 12 bases separating them. The CDR3 is 14 residues long. CDR3 nucleotide sequence: TGTGCCAGCTCACCGGTAGGTAGCGGCTACGAGCAGTACTTC. Its translation: CASSPVGSGYEQYF.

This clonotype was recorded many times. This chain joins TRBV11-2 and TRBJ2-7; D gene ambiguous. Germline CDR1 reads SGHAT; CDR2 reads FQNNGV. With 6 bases removed from V and 0 bases from J, the gap between germline ends came to 18 bases. There are 16 residues in the CDR3. The CDR3 spells CASSSSPPRVSYEQYF. The CDR3, as DNA: TGTGCCAGCAGTTCCAGCCCCCCCCGGGTCTCCTACGAGCAGTACTTC.

As to this clonotype: A read error is likely here: a far larger clone is one base away. V and J are TRBV11-2 and TRBJ2-1; D uncertain. The CDR3 spans 16 residues. Germline V lookup: CDR1 SGHAT, CDR2 FQNNGV. CDR3 in DNA: TGTGCCAGCAGTGCCCTTGACTTCGTCTCCTACAGTGAGCAGTTCTTC. Encoded protein: CASSALDFVSYSEQFF.

The genes are TRBV27 and TRBJ2-3, with TRBD2 as a possible D gene (6 bases). Trimming removed 6 bases at V and 0 bases at J, with 25 bases between. Per germline, CDR1 MNHEY and CDR2 SMNVEV (reference sequence). This CDR3 spans 19 amino acids. This CDR3 reads CASSQDWGRQITSTDTQYF. The CDR3 DNA reads as TGTGCCAGCAGCCAAGATTGGGGGAGGCAAATAACTAGCACAGATACGCAGTATTTT.

This clonotype occurred many times. V usage is TRBV20-1 and J usage is TRBJ2-1; 13 bases map to TRBD2. In germline, CDR1 is DFQATT, CDR2 SNEGSKA (reference sequence). V trimming: 8 bases; J trimming: 5 bases; junction bases outside the gene matches: 6. This CDR3 region has 14 residues. CDR3 sequence: CSSRTSGSHNEQFF. DNA for the CDR3: TGCAGTTCTCGGACTAGCGGGAGTCACAATGAGCAGTTCTTC.

A few counts support this clonotype. The chain uses TRBV20-1 and TRBJ1-5; perhaps TRBD1 as D (5 bases). The V gene lost 6 bases and the J gene lost 0 bases, with 21 bases spanning the gap. Germline values: CDR1 DFQATT, CDR2 SNEGSKA (reference sequence). CDR3 length equals 17 residues. CDR3 nucleotide sequence: TGCAGTGCCGAAGGGGAGACGGAGGCCTATAGCAATCAGCCCCAGCATTTT. This sequence encodes CSAEGETEAYSNQPQHF.

This clonotype was seen many times. The chain has TRBV12-3 or TRBV12-4 and TRBJ2-3, with 9 bases identical to TRBD1. This CDR3 has 13 residues. Trimming cost V 6 bases and J 7 bases; bases outside gene matches: 5. CDR3 amino acids: CASSNRGLNTQYF. DNA for the CDR3: TGTGCCAGCAGCAACAGGGGGCTAAATACGCAGTATTTT.

This clonotype was counted many times. The chain couples TRBV29-1 to TRBJ2-7, with TRBD1 identical over 8 bases. V trimming: 0 bases; J trimming: 6 bases; junction bases outside the gene matches: 4. Germline values: CDR1 SQVTM, CDR2 ANQGSEA. The CDR3 covers 13 residues. CDR3 in amino acids: CSVEDTGGGEQYF. In nucleotides, the CDR3 is TGCAGCGTTGAAGATACAGGGGGAGGCGAGCAGTACTTC.

This clonotype came up many times. This chain links TRBV11-3 with TRBJ2-2, with 7 bases matching TRBD1. Unmatched junction bases numbered 14, after V lost 6 bases and J lost 7 bases. This CDR3 has 16 residues. Per the germline V gene, CDR1 is SGHNT and CDR2 is YENEEA. The CDR3 sequence: CASSLVTTGKSGELFF. CDR3 nucleotide sequence: TGTGCCAGCAGTCTCGTAACGACAGGGAAAAGCGGGGAGCTGTTTTTT.

This clonotype was recorded at least ten times. V usage is TRBV15 and J usage is TRBJ2-7; perhaps TRBD2 as D (5 bases). CDR1 is LNHNV and CDR2 is YYDKDF in the germline V gene (reference sequence). CDR3 length: 13 residues. The V end was cut by 7 bases, the J end by 3 bases, with 13 bases between. As DNA, the CDR3 is TGTGCCACCACCTCACTAGGTAGCTACGAGCAGTACTTC. Protein product: CATTSLGSYEQYF.

A word on this clonotype: A much bigger clone sits one base away, suggesting this may be a read error. The CDR3: CTWTLGKAEAFF. In DNA, the CDR3 is TGTACCTGGACCCTGGGGAAGGCTGAAGCTTTCTTT. V usage is TRBV30 and J usage is TRBJ1-1; D unclear. The germline gives CDR1 GTSNPN, CDR2 SVGIG (reference sequence). The CDR3 sequence is 12 residues long.

The sample holds a few counts of this clonotype. The chain has TRBV6-2 or TRBV6-3 and TRBJ2-1; 10 bases match TRBD1. Germline CDR1 MNHEY, CDR2 SVGEGT. The CDR3 has 14 residues. With V trimmed by 6 bases and J by 6 bases, 5 bases remained unmatched. The CDR3 DNA reads as TGTGCCAGCAGGGACAGGGGGGCACGCAATGAGCAGTTCTTC. This codes for CASRDRGARNEQFF.

This clonotype was counted a few times. The chain combines TRBV5-1 with TRBJ2-3; the D gene is possibly TRBD2 (6 bases). Germline values: CDR1 SGHRS, CDR2 YFSETQ. V lost 4 bases, J lost 6 bases, and 15 bases lay in between. This CDR3 has 14 amino acids. CDR3 nucleotides: TGCGCCAGCAGCCCCACTAGCAAGGGGGATACGCAGTATTTT. Translation: CASSPTSKGDTQYF.

This clonotype was counted once. The J gene is TRBJ2-3, the V gene TRBV7-2, with D tentatively TRBD1 (6 bases). Trimming removed 8 bases at V and 1 base at J, with 31 bases between. The CDR3 has 20 residues. The germline CDR1 and CDR2 sequences are SGHTA and FQGNSA. The CDR3 is CASSPRIRDTRTLGTDTQYF. In DNA, the CDR3 is TGTGCCAGCTCACCACGGATAAGGGACACCAGAACCCTTGGCACAGATACGCAGTATTTT.

This clonotype was seen many times. The rearrangement joins TRBV7-9 to TRBJ2-7; TRBD2 is a possible D gene (5 bases). This CDR3 is built from 16 residues. With 0 bases removed from V and 3 bases from J, the gap between germline ends came to 15 bases. Germline values: CDR1 SEHNR, CDR2 FQNEAQ (reference sequence). CDR3 DNA: TGTGCCAGCAGCTTAGCGTTTCTTGGAGGTAGCTACGAGCAGTACTTC. Translated: CASSLAFLGGSYEQYF.

This clonotype was observed at least ten times. At one boundary the junction diverges from the germline segment, which might be a read error. The chain uses TRBV12-3 or TRBV12-4 and TRBJ2-7, with 7 nucleotides matching TRBD2. CDR3 length equals 14 residues. The CDR3 loop reads CASSLGAGAYEQYF. For the CDR3, the DNA is TGTGCCAGCAGCTTAGGGGCGGGGGCCTACGAGCAGTACTTC.

This clonotype was found once. This chain uses TRBV3-1 with TRBJ2-5; 11 bases align to TRBD2. The V and J ends lost 4 bases and 6 bases, in that order; junction bases with no gene match: 4. This CDR3 is built from 14 residues. The germline CDR1 and CDR2 sequences are LGHDT and YNNKEL (reference sequence). CDR3 sequence: CASSLTSGRQTQYF. The DNA of the CDR3 is TGTGCCAGCAGCCTTACTAGCGGGAGACAGACCCAGTACTTC.

This clonotype was detected many times. One end of the junction fails to match germline, which may point to a read error. CDR3 sequence (DNA): TGTGCTAGCAGCTTAGATAGGGCGGCTGAGACCCAGTACTTC. Encoded protein: CASSLDRAAETQYF. V and J are TRBV7-7 and TRBJ2-5, with no clear D. CDR1 and CDR2 (germline): SSHAT, FNYEAQ (reference sequence). CDR3 length: 14 amino acids. Combining the CDR3 with reference TRBV7-7 and TRBJ2-5 gives the whole variable domain GAGVSQSPRYKVTKRGQDVTLRCDPISSHATLYWYQQALGQGPEFLTYFNYEAQPDKSGLPSDRFSAERPEGSISTLTIQRTEQRDSAMYRCASSLDRAAETQYFGPGTRLLVL.

This clonotype was recorded at least ten times. The chain carries TRBV5-1 and TRBJ1-1, with a possible D match to TRBD1 (6 bases). Germline V lookup: CDR1 SGHRS, CDR2 YFSETQ. CDR3 length: 15 residues. The V gene lost 4 bases and the J gene lost 5 bases, with 18 bases spanning the gap. The CDR3 is CASSTLQGPRTEAFF. The DNA of the CDR3 is TGCGCCAGCAGCACCCTACAGGGTCCTAGGACTGAAGCTTTCTTT. Together with reference TRBV5-1 and TRBJ1-1, the CDR3 gives the full variable domain: KAGVTQTPRYLIKTRGQQVTLSCSPISGHRSVSWYQQTPGQGLQFLFEYFSETQRNKGNFPGRFSGRQFSNSRSEMNVSTLELGDSALYLCASSTLQGPRTEAFFGQGTRLTVV.

The chain carries TRBV19 and TRBJ1-1; 8 bases map to TRBD1. V gave up 2 bases and J gave up 2 bases; unmatched junction bases: 4. The CDR3 runs to 15 residues. CDR1 is LNHDA and CDR2 is SQIVND in the germline V gene (reference sequence). Here the CDR3 DNA reads TGTGCCAGTAGTATATTAGGGACAGGAAACACTGAAGCTTTCTTT. It encodes CASSILGTGNTEAFF.

This clonotype was observed at least ten times. The rearrangement joins TRBV24-1 to TRBJ1-6, with 7 positions matching TRBD1. Trimming at V came to 7 bases and at J to 7 bases, leaving 6 bases not matched to a gene. Per germline, CDR1 KGHDR and CDR2 SFDVKD. The CDR3 has 14 residues. CDR3 amino acids: CATRAGTANSPLHF. CDR3 sequence (DNA): TGTGCCACCAGAGCCGGGACAGCCAATTCACCCCTCCACTTT.

This clonotype was found once. A much larger clone sits a single nucleotide away, making a read error possible. The genes are TRBV6-9 and TRBJ1-1; D is unclear. Germline loops: CDR1 MNHGY, CDR2 SVAAGI. CDR3 length: 13 amino acids. The V and J ends lost 3 bases and 0 bases respectively, with 5 bases between them. CDR3 sequence reads: CASSYLVNTEAFF. The CDR3 nucleotides read TGTGCCAGCAGTTACTTGGTGAACACTGAAGCTTTCTTT.

Regarding this clonotype: A junction end diverges from the germline sequence, so it may reflect a read error. V is TRBV3-1 and J is TRBJ2-5; 7 positions match TRBD1. Per germline, CDR1 LGHDT and CDR2 YNNKEL (reference sequence). This CDR3 comprises 14 residues. The CDR3 nucleotides are TGTTCCAGCAGCCGGGGACAGAATCAAGAGACCCAGTACTTC. This codes for CSSSRGQNQETQYF.

J is TRBJ2-7 and V is TRBV6-1; no definite D call. Per germline, CDR1 MNHNS and CDR2 SASEGT. The V gene lost 6 bases and the J gene lost 5 bases, with 17 bases spanning the gap. The CDR3 is 14 residues long. The DNA of the CDR3 is TGTGCCAGCAGCCCAACGAGGAGTTCCCACGAGCAGTACTTC. The encoded protein is CASSPTRSSHEQYF.

The chain carries TRBV6-1 and TRBJ2-3; 7 nucleotides agree with TRBD2. The CDR3 loop spans 20 amino acids. CDR1 is MNHNS and CDR2 is SASEGT in the germline V gene. Unmatched junction bases numbered 20, after V lost 5 bases and J lost 0 bases. The CDR3 nucleotides are TGTGCCAGCAGTCCACGACTACCTACCACTAGCGTCTCTAGCACAGATACGCAGTATTTT. Its protein product is CASSPRLPTTSVSSTDTQYF.